Given below is one T cell receptor (beta chain) in context. This sample stems from a study of T cell changes during pregnancy in multiple sclerosis. Trimming left V 1 base short and J 0 bases short, with 16 bases between. The CDR3 runs 17 residues. Looked up from germline, CDR1 is SGHNT and CDR2 is YYREEE (reference sequence). This table comes from immunoSEQ multiplex PCR, and its TCRdb copy is limited to in-frame clones, with some not included. This table holds more than 45,000 clones, approximately 85% found once. The source of this sequence is a female donor with multiple sclerosis, enrolled in a pregnancy study. The chain is built from TRBV5-4 and TRBJ1-1; tentatively, D is TRBD1 (5 bases). The specimen comprised CD4+ T cells from peripheral blood mononuclear cells, sampled in the second trimester of pregnancy. The CDR3 loop reads CASSLIGRGGMNTEAFF. In DNA form, the CDR3 reads TGTGCCAGCAGCTTGATAGGGAGGGGAGGAATGAACACTGAAGCTTTCTTT. The full variable domain, rest sourced from reference TRBV5-4 and TRBJ1-1, is ETGVTQSPTHLIKTRGQQVTLRCSSQSGHNTVSWYQQALGQGPQFIFQYYREEENGRGNFPPRFSGLQFPNYSSELNVNALELDDSALYLCASSLIGRGGMNTEAFFGQGTRLTVV.